The clone carrying this T cell receptor (beta chain) was seen repeatedly, ten times or more. What it binds is not known. Amplification from RNA transcripts yielded the TCR beta CDR3 regions. In the first round, RT-PCR was carried out with HTBI primers, and a multiplex PCR formed the second round. TCRdb independently ran MiXCR on the multiplex PCR reads; one entry per CDR3 protein. Of 150,000 to 200,000 distinct CDR3 sequences listed, approximately 40% are singletons. Germline assignment: CDR1 MDHEN and CDR2 SYDVKM. V lost 5 bases to trimming and J lost 3 bases; unmatched junction nucleotides: 14. CDR3 length: 17 residues. The sample is drawn from a study of Graves' ophthalmopathy and Graves' hyperthyroidism. Study at large: The collection of peripheral blood took place at initial diagnosis, before any treatment.

Findings of the study overall: Thyroid clonotypes that were expanded above 0.001 frequency mostly also appeared in blood. Cross-validated, the 13-signature model showed 87.88%/81.08% sensitivity/specificity, and 80%/75% in the test set.

Material for sequencing was peripheral blood. This sequence joins TRBV28 and TRBJ2-7; 9 positions match TRBD1. The origin of this receptor is a man aged 30-40 years with Graves' ophthalmopathy. The CDR3 loop reads CASSKTGGAYTFYEQYF. CDR3 sequence (DNA): TGTGCCAGCAGTAAAACAGGGGGCGCCTATACTTTCTACGAGCAGTACTTC.